The next 9 T cell receptor beta chains were all read from a single sample in a study of cytomegalovirus exposure and HLA in healthy donors (dated by TCRdb to the late 2010s). Library creation used the immunoSEQ multiplex PCR assay. The multiplex PCR relied on a mix of 60 forward primers for TCR Vbeta segments and 13 reverse primers for TCR Jbeta segments. TCRdb holds this immuneACCESS table with in-frame rearrangements only. Some clones are missing; in checked studies, unresolved V genes explain under half, and the rest has no known cause. The sample has approximately 140,000 clones on record, about 80% of them singletons. Together, the top ten hold 6.2% of the sample. The sequencing sample was made of PBMCs. These TCRs come from a woman in her forties in good health and CMV-seropositive.

CDR3 in DNA: TGTGCCAGCAGCTTGGGACAGGCCCAAGAGACCCAGTACTTC. Protein product: CASSLGQAQETQYF. This chain joins TRBV5-8 and TRBJ2-5; D might be TRBD1 (6 bases). Germline V lookup: CDR1 SGHTS, CDR2 YDEGEE. CDR3 length: 14 amino acids. Deletions cut 0 bases from V and 1 base from J, with 7 bases between. Looking up the rest from reference TRBV5-8 and TRBJ2-5 gives the full variable domain: EAGVTQSPTHLIKTRGQQATLRCSPISGHTSVYWYQQALGLGLQFLLWYDEGEERNRGNFPPRFSGRQFPNYSSELNVNALELEDSALYLCASSLGQAQETQYFGPGTRLLVL.

V usage is TRBV11-3 and J usage is TRBJ2-1, with TRBD2 matching over 11 bases. Germline lookup yields CDR1 SGHNT and CDR2 YENEEA. The CDR3 sequence is 15 residues long. The V gene end was trimmed by 0 bases and the J gene end by 14 bases; junction bases not matched to a gene: 9. The CDR3 DNA is TGTGCCAGCAGCTTAGATGGTACTAGCGGGAGATATGAGTTCTTC. It specifies CASSLDGTSGRYEFF.

This clone was detected a few times. The chain links TRBV27 to TRBJ1-1, with TRBD1 identical over 9 bases. The V gene end was trimmed by 4 bases and the J gene end by 5 bases; junction bases not matched to a gene: 8. This CDR3 spans 15 amino acids. From germline, CDR1 is MNHEY and CDR2 SMNVEV (reference sequence). CDR3 nucleotide sequence: TGTGCCAGCAGTTCTCCCGGGACAGGGAGGACTGAAGCTTTCTTT. Amino acids: CASSSPGTGRTEAFF.

The rearrangement links TRBV11-2 to TRBJ2-5, with 10 bases identical to TRBD1. V lost 5 bases and J lost 1; bases outside the gene matches: 7. The CDR3 covers 16 residues. The germline V gene has CDR1 SGHAT and CDR2 FQNNGV. The CDR3: CASSATGGPSQETQYF. The CDR3 DNA follows: TGTGCCAGCAGCGCGACAGGGGGCCCATCCCAAGAGACCCAGTACTTC.

CDR3 in DNA: TGTGCCAGCAGTTCCACGACTGGTGGAAACACCATATATTTT. This gives the protein CASSSTTGGNTIYF. The chain employs TRBV6-6 and TRBJ1-3, with unresolved D. Germline CDR1 is MNHNY and CDR2 is SVGAGI (reference sequence). The CDR3 is 14 amino acids. V lost 4 bases and J 3 bases, leaving 10 bases between the germline ends.

The chain carries TRBV2 and TRBJ2-1; D unresolved. CDR3 length: 12 amino acids. The germline CDR1 and CDR2 sequences are SNHLY and FYNNEI. The V gene lost 4 bases and the J gene lost 6 bases, with 7 bases spanning the gap. The CDR3 region has the DNA TGTGCCAGCAGTGCGGAGTCCAATGAGCAGTTCTTC. The encoded protein is CASSAESNEQFF.

Turning to this clone: A read error may produce the germline difference seen at one junction end. This rearrangement joins TRBV4-1 to TRBJ2-1, with 10 bases fitting TRBD1. The CDR3 spans 17 residues. Germline assignment: CDR1 MGHRA and CDR2 YSYEKL. The CDR3 spells CASSQDPGQGSYKEQFF. DNA of the CDR3: TGCGCCAGCAGCCAAGACCCGGGACAGGGGTCCTACAAAGAGCAGTTCTTC.

The CDR3 here is CASSQAGTSAQYF. CDR3 coding DNA: TGTGCCAGCAGCCAAGCCGGGACTTCTGCGCAGTATTTT. The rearrangement links TRBV2 to TRBJ2-3, with D perhaps matching TRBD2 (6 bases). In germline, CDR1 is SNHLY, CDR2 FYNNEI. The length of the CDR3 is 13 residues. V gave up 6 bases and J gave up 10 bases, with 17 bases separating them.

The chain couples TRBV2 to TRBJ1-2; D is possibly TRBD1 (5 bases). Deletions cut 4 bases from V and 9 bases from J, with 12 bases between. The CDR3 loop spans 12 amino acids. The germline gives CDR1 SNHLY, CDR2 FYNNEI. The CDR3 bases are TGTGCCAGCAGTGGAGGACACCGGAGCTACACCTTC. Translation gives CASSGGHRSYTF. The full variable domain, with the rest looked up from reference TRBV2 and TRBJ1-2, is EPEVTQTPSHQVTQMGQEVILRCVPISNHLYFYWYRQILGQKVEFLVSFYNNEISEKSEIFDDQFSVERPDGSNFTLKIRSTKLEDSAMYFCASSGGHRSYTFGSGTRLTVV.